This T cell receptor (beta chain) derives from a study of T-cell memory formation after mild COVID-19. Study conclusions and caveats: Some clones that responded turned up in pre-infection memory, which suggests that cross-reactive memory joined in. Whether day 37 second-wave clones are SARS-CoV-2-specific was not confirmed.

The V gene lost 1 base and the J gene lost 9 bases, with 8 bases spanning the gap. The CDR3 extends over 12 amino acids. CDR1 SGHVS and CDR2 FNYEAQ come from the germline V gene. This clonotype was found many times. Its antigen is not identified. cDNA libraries for TCR alpha and TCR beta, carrying sample barcodes and UMIs, came from 5'RACE with constant-segment primers. In TCRdb, the 5' RACE reads were re-called with MiXCR into one record per CDR3 protein. The repertoire has about 470,000 distinct CDR3 sequences, 15% to 20% of them found once; the top ten carry around an eighth. The sequence was obtained from an adult woman who had mild COVID-19 (a few samples of this study predate the infection). Cell type and time point are not known. The material sequenced was PBMCs or a T cell subset sorted from them (not recorded which). This chain links TRBV7-6 with TRBJ2-3; D is ambiguous. The CDR3 region is CASSLDSRTQYF. DNA for the CDR3: TGTGCCAGCAGCTTAGACTCGAGAACGCAGTATTTT.